This T cell receptor beta chain comes out of a study of T cell repertoires in ileal Crohn's disease. Study information: Postoperative therapy was given to about half: roughly 11 thiopurines, fewer than 20 anti-TNF agents.

V trimming: 6 bases; J trimming: 6 bases; junction bases outside the gene matches: 7. CDR1 is MGHRA and CDR2 is YSYEKL in the germline V gene. This CDR3 spans 14 amino acids. Study results and limitations: Clonal expansions were more frequent in active smokers than non-smokers at surgery.

Worth noting for this clone: Its antigen is as yet unknown.

The assay was immunoSEQ multiplex PCR, and TCRdb's table has in-frame clones only and misses some. The repertoire has around 17,000 clones, almost 90% of them found once; the top ten carry less than 7%. The sequencing sample was made of ileal tissue. The receptor comes from an adult with Crohn's disease. V gene TRBV4-1 combines with J gene TRBJ1-4; TRBD1 matches at 7 bases. The CDR3 DNA sequence: TGCGCCAGCAGTACCAGGGGGTATCATGAAAAACTGTTTTTT. As protein: CASSTRGYHEKLFF.